This is a list of T cell receptor beta chains from one sample in a study of blood T cell repertoires in COVID-19. TCRdb keeps only in-frame clones here, not all; method: immunoSEQ multiplex PCR. The table lists around 300,000 clones, roughly nine tenths of them singletons. The sequencing input was PBMCs or T cells enriched from blood (not recorded which). The source is a woman aged 18-35 years who had recovered from COVID-19. Each CDR3 is given with its conserved first and last residue. The D gene is left open where the match is weak. The listing skips clone size in some rows; elsewhere it reads once, few, many or a size class.

clone size,V gene,J gene,D gene,CDR3 DNA,CDR3 protein
NA,TRBV19,TRBJ2-4,TRBD1,TGTGCCAGTGGGACAGGGGGCAATTGGGCCAAAAACATTCAGTACTTC,CASGTGGNWAKNIQYF
NA,TRBV14,TRBJ1-6,TRBD1,TGTGCCAGCAGCCCGACAGGGTATAATTCACCCCTCCACTTT,CASSPTGYNSPLHF
once,TRBV30,TRBJ2-3,TRBD1,TGTGCCTGGAGTGTAAGTCGGGACAGGCTCACAGATACGCAGTATTTT,CAWSVSRDRLTDTQYF
NA,TRBV30,TRBJ1-2,NA,TGTGCCTGGACTAGACAGGAATACTATGGCTACACCTTC,CAWTRQEYYGYTF
NA,TRBV7-5,TRBJ2-1,NA,TGTGCCAGAAGCCCCCGAGGGAGGGAAGTCTACAATGAGCAGTTCTTC,CARSPRGREVYNEQFF
NA,TRBV19,TRBJ1-2,NA,TGTGCCAGTAGTATAAGGGGCGGGGGGCTGCACTATGGCTACACCTTC,CASSIRGGGLHYGYTF
NA,TRBV27,TRBJ2-5,NA,TGTGCCAGCAGTTTATTAGGGACAAAGGAGACCCAGTACTTC,CASSLLGTKETQYF
NA,TRBV5-6,TRBJ2-7,NA,TGTGCCAGCAGCCCACGGACTACCTACGAGCAGTACTTC,CASSPRTTYEQYF
NA,TRBV6-5,TRBJ2-5,TRBD1,TGTGCCAGCAGTTTAGACAGGGGAGGAGAGACCCAGTACTTC,CASSLDRGGETQYF
NA,TRBV14,TRBJ2-7,NA,TGTGCCAGCAGCCAACCCCGGGGCACTGGGGGCGACGAGCAGTACTTC,CASSQPRGTGGDEQYF
NA,TRBV6-5,TRBJ1-5,NA,TGTGCCACTGGCCTGGGGGGAGAAAGCAATCAGCCCCAGCATTTT,CATGLGGESNQPQHF
NA,TRBV2,TRBJ2-2,NA,TGTGCCAGCAGTGGCCGGTCTGGCGGGGAGCTGTTTTTT,CASSGRSGGELFF
NA,TRBV30,TRBJ2-1,NA,TGTGCCTGGAGGCTAGCAGGTCTCAATGAGCAGTTCTTC,CAWRLAGLNEQFF
once,TRBV7-9,TRBJ2-7,NA,TGTGCCAGCAGCTTGGTGGGACAAGCCTACGAGCAGTACTTC,CASSLVGQAYEQYF
NA,TRBV14,TRBJ2-4,NA,TGTGCCAGCAGCCAACAGGGAAACATTCAGTACTTC,CASSQQGNIQYF
once,TRBV20-1,TRBJ1-2,NA,TGCAGTCCCGTTCTTAACTATGGCTACACCTTC,CSPVLNYGYTF
NA,TRBV10-1,TRBJ1-2,TRBD1,TGCGCCAGCAGTGGTGGGACAGCGAACTATGGCTACACCTTC,CASSGGTANYGYTF
NA,TRBV27,TRBJ2-7,NA,TGTGCCAGCAGTCCTTGGGACAAGAGCTCCTACGAGCAGTACTTC,CASSPWDKSSYEQYF
once,TRBV28,TRBJ1-2,NA,TGTGCCAGCAGTTTAAACAGCTTCTATGGCTACACCTTC,CASSLNSFYGYTF
NA,TRBV27,TRBJ1-4,TRBD1,TGTGCCAGCAGACTCCGAGCACAGGGGCGCAATGAAAAACTGTTTTTT,CASRLRAQGRNEKLFF
NA,TRBV6-5,TRBJ2-2,TRBD1,TGTGCCAGCAAAGTGACAGGGGTGAACACCGGGGAGCTGTTTTTT,CASKVTGVNTGELFF
NA,TRBV28,TRBJ2-7,NA,TGTGCCAGCAGTTTTATTTCTAGTTCGCCCGAGCAGTACTTC,CASSFISSSPEQYF
NA,TRBV19,TRBJ2-1,NA,TGTGCCAGTAGTATTGGGACAAAATACAATGAGCAGTTCTTC,CASSIGTKYNEQFF
NA,TRBV5-6,TRBJ2-7,TRBD1,TGTGCCAGCAACCACAGGGGGCGCATCACCTACGAGCAGTACTTC,CASNHRGRITYEQYF
NA,TRBV14,TRBJ1-1,TRBD1,TGTGCCAGCAGCCAAGTAGACAGGGAAAACACTGAAGCTTTCTTT,CASSQVDRENTEAFF
NA,TRBV18,TRBJ2-5,TRBD2,TGTGCCAGCTCACCCCTACGGAGCGGGGGGGCAAGTAATCGGGAGACCCAGTACTTC,CASSPLRSGGASNRETQYF
NA,TRBV5-4,TRBJ2-1,TRBD1,TGTGCCAGCAGCGGCGGACAGGGTTCCTACAATGAGCAGTTCTTC,CASSGGQGSYNEQFF
NA,TRBV2,TRBJ1-2,TRBD1,TGTGCCCCCGGGAAAGGGGGCGCGGGTGGCTACACCTTC,CAPGKGGAGGYTF
NA,TRBV2,TRBJ2-7,NA,TGTGCCAGCAGTCGGGGGACTCCCTACGAGCAGTACTTC,CASSRGTPYEQYF
once,TRBV6-5,TRBJ1-2,NA,TGTGCCAGCAATGGCGGCTTCACGAACTATGGCTACACCTTC,CASNGGFTNYGYTF
NA,TRBV21-1,TRBJ1-4,NA,TGTGCCAGCAGCAAAATTTTGAAATGTGGCAGGGGACGTGCAACTAATGAAAAACTGTTTTTT,CASSKILKCGRGRATNEKLFF
NA,TRBV3-1/TRBV3-2,TRBJ2-7,NA,TGTGCCAGCAGCCAAGATCCGACATCCTACGAACAGTACTTC,CASSQDPTSYEQYF
NA,TRBV27,TRBJ1-2,NA,TGTGCCAGCAGTCCCTTCGGTCCGAGGAATAAGCCTGGCTACACCTTC,CASSPFGPRNKPGYTF
NA,TRBV15,TRBJ2-7,NA,TGTGCCACCAGCAGGCAGTCTTCAACCTACGAGCAGTACTTC,CATSRQSSTYEQYF
NA,TRBV11-2,TRBJ1-5,NA,TGTGCCAGCAGCTTAGGCGCCTCACGGGAGGAGCAGCCCCAGCATTTT,CASSLGASREEQPQHF
NA,TRBV9,TRBJ1-2,TRBD1,TGTGCCAGCAGCCCCCGGGACAGTAACTATGGCTACACCTTC,CASSPRDSNYGYTF
NA,TRBV28,TRBJ2-7,NA,NA,CASSSSGHASEQYF
NA,TRBV5-1,TRBJ1-1,NA,TGCGCCAGCAGCTTGGAGGGGTTGCGGGGCCGTCGGTTCACTGAAGCTTTCTTT,CASSLEGLRGRRFTEAFF
NA,TRBV3-1/TRBV3-2,TRBJ1-1,NA,TGTGCCAGCAGACCTACAGGGAACACTGAAGCTTTCTTT,CASRPTGNTEAFF
NA,TRBV18,TRBJ1-1,NA,TGTGCCAGCTCACGCGACAGAAACACTGAAGCTTTCTTT,CASSRDRNTEAFF
NA,TRBV5-6,TRBJ1-1,NA,TGTGCCAGCAGCTTTGGCAGGGGTAACACTGAAGCTTTCTTT,CASSFGRGNTEAFF
NA,TRBV5-6,TRBJ2-3,TRBD1,TGTGCCAGCAGCACTTTGACAGGGGCGAGCACAGATACGCAGTATTTT,CASSTLTGASTDTQYF
NA,TRBV7-2,TRBJ2-3,NA,TGTGCCAGCAGCTCCCCGGAGGCAGGTACGCAGTATTTT,CASSSPEAGTQYF
once,TRBV19,TRBJ2-2,NA,TGTGCCAGTAGTATCCGGGACACCATTACCGGGGAGCTGTTTTTT,CASSIRDTITGELFF
once,TRBV27,TRBJ2-7,NA,TGTGCCAGCAGTCACGGTCTAACCTACGAGCAGTACTTC,CASSHGLTYEQYF
few,TRBV16,TRBJ1-6,TRBD1,TGTGCCAGCAGTCCGACAGGGTGGGTCAATAATTCACCCCTCCACTTT,CASSPTGWVNNSPLHF
NA,TRBV5-1,TRBJ2-3,NA,TGCGCCAGCAGCTACCGGCACAGGGACACAGATACGCAGTATTTT,CASSYRHRDTDTQYF
once,TRBV2,TRBJ2-1,NA,TGTGCCAGCAGTACTCCCCGAAGCTCCTACAATGAGCAGTTCTTC,CASSTPRSSYNEQFF